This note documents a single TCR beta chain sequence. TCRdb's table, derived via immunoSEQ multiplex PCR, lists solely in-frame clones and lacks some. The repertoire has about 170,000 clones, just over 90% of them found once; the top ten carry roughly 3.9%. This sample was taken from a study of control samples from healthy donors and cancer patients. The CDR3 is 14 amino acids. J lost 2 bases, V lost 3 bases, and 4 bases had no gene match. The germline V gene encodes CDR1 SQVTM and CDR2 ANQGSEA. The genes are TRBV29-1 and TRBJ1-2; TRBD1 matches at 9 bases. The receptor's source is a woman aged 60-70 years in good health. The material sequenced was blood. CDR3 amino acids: CSVEGTGRNYGYTF. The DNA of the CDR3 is TGCAGCGTTGAGGGGACAGGGAGGAACTATGGCTACACCTTC.